The clone carrying this TCR beta chain was found many times. Its antigen is unknown. Time point specified: newly diagnosed GD, antithyroid drugs for less than 3 months. The TCR library was prepared using RNA isolated from PBMCs. The data originate from a study of regulatory T cells in long-lasting Graves disease. Whole-study results and caveats: There was favoring of TRBV28, TRBJ1-2 and TRBJ2-5 in persistent disease.

The CDR3 extends over 15 amino acids. The V gene's germline CDR1 is LNHNV and CDR2 YYDKDF (reference sequence). V was clipped by 5 bases and J by 4 bases; unmatched bases: 5. To make TCR beta libraries, researchers used iRepertoire HTBI primers and Arm-PCR of CDR3 regions. TCRdb re-called the multiplex PCR reads with MiXCR, one entry per CDR3 protein. The repertoire includes 520,000 or so distinct CDR3 sequences, 12% of them detected once, and approximately 9% sits in the top ten. The same sample was also used in a study of T cells in Graves' hyperthyroidism and ophthalmopathy. From that study: HTBI primers drove first-round RT-PCR of the TCR CDR3.

The source is a woman aged 25-40 years with Graves disease. The source was peripheral blood mononuclear cells (PBMCs), collected at new diagnosis, from a patient treated with antithyroid drugs. The gene calls are TRBV15 and TRBJ2-1, with TRBD2 matching 10 bases. CDR3 protein: CATSRTSGDYNEQFF. DNA of the CDR3: TGTGCCACCAGCCGGACTAGCGGAGATTACAATGAGCAGTTCTTC.